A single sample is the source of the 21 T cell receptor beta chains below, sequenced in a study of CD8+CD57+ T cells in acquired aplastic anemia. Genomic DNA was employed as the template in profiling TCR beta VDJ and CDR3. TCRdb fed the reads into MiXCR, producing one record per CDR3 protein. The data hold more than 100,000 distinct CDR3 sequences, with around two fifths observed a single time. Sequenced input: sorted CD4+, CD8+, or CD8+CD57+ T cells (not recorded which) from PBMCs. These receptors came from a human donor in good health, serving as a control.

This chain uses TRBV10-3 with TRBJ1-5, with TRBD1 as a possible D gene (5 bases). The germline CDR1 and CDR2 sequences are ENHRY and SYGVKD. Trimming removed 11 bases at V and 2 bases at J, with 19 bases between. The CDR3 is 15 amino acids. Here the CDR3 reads CACSDGGGGNQPQHF. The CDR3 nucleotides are TGTGCCTGCAGTGACGGGGGGGGAGGCAATCAGCCCCAGCATTTT.

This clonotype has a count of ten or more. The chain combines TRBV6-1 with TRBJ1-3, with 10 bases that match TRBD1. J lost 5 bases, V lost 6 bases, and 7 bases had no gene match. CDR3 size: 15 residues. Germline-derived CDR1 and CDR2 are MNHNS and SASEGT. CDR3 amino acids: CASRRGQGRRNTIYF. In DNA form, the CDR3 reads TGTGCCAGCAGGAGGGGACAGGGGCGAAGAAACACCATATATTTT.

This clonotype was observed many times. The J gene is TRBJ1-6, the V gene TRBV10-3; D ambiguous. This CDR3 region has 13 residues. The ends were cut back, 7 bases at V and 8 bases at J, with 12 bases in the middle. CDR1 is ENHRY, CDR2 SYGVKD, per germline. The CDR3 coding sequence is TGTGCCATCAAAGCCGGGGTTGATTCACCCCTCCACTTT. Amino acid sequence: CAIKAGVDSPLHF.

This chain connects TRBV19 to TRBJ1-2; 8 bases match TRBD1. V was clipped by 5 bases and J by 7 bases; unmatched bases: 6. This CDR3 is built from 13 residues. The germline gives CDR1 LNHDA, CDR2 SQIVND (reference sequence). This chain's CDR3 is CASSRTGSVGYTF. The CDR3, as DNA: TGTGCCAGTAGTCGGACAGGGTCGGTTGGCTACACCTTC.

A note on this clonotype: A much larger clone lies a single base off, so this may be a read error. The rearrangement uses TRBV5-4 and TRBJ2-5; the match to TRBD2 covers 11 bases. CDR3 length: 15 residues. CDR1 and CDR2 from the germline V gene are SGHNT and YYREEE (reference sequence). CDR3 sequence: CACSRTSGLQETQYF. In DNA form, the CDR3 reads TGTGCCTGCAGCCGGACTAGCGGGCTACAAGAGACCCAGTACTTC. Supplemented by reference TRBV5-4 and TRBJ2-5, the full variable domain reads ETGVTQSPTHLIKTRGQQVTLRCSSQSGHNTVSWYQQALGQGPQFIFQYYREEENGRGNFPPRFSGLQFPNYSSELNVNALELDDSALYLCACSRTSGLQETQYFGPGTRLLVL.

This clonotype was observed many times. CDR3 amino acids: CATSRGYTGELFF. CDR3 nucleotides: TGTGCCACCTCAAGGGGTTACACCGGGGAGCTGTTTTTT. This chain uses TRBV24-1 with TRBJ2-2; a weak D match, TRBD1 (5 bases). Germline V CDR1 and CDR2: KGHDR, SFDVKD. The CDR3 contains 13 residues. The germline V and J ends were trimmed by 9 bases and 3 bases, with 10 bases remaining between them.

CDR3 sequence reads: CATKAGGHDGYTF. CDR3 DNA sequence: TGTGCCACAAAAGCGGGGGGCCACGATGGCTACACCTTC. V gene TRBV2 combines with J gene TRBJ1-2; weak D call: TRBD1 (6 bases). V was trimmed by 10 bases and J by 6 bases, leaving 18 bases between them. The CDR3 is 13 residues long. The germline V gene encodes CDR1 SNHLY and CDR2 FYNNEI.

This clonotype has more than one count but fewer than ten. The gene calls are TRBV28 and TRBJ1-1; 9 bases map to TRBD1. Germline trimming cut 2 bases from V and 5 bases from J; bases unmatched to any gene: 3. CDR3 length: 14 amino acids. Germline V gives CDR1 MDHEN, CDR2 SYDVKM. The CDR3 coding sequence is TGTGCCAGCAGTTTAGGGGGGACAGGGACTGAAGCTTTCTTT. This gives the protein CASSLGGTGTEAFF.

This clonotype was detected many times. CDR3 sequence reads: CASRIGRGAYNEQFF. The CDR3 DNA sequence: TGTGCCAGCAGGATCGGACGGGGAGCCTACAATGAGCAGTTCTTC. The chain couples TRBV2 to TRBJ2-1; possibly TRBD2 for D (5 bases). V dropped 6 bases and J dropped 2 bases, with 14 bases sitting between them. The V gene's germline CDR1 is SNHLY and CDR2 FYNNEI. This CDR3 has 15 residues.

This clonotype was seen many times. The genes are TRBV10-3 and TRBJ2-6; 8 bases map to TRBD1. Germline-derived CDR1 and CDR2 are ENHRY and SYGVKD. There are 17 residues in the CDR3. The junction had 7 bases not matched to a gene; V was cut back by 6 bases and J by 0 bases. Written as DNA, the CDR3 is TGTGCCATCAGCGTCGAGACAGGGGTCTCTGGGGCCAACGTCCTGACTTTC. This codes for CAISVETGVSGANVLTF.

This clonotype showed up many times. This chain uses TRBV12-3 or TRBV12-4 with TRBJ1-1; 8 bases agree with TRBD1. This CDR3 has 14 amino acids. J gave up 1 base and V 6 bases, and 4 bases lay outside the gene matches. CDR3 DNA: TGTGCCAGCAGACCCAGGGGGCAGAACACTGAAGCTTTCTTT. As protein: CASRPRGQNTEAFF.

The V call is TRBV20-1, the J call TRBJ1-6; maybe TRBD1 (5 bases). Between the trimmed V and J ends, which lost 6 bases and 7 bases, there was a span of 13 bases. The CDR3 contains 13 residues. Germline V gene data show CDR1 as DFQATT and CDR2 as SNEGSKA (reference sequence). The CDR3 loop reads CSALPGRNSPLHF. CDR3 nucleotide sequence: TGCAGTGCGTTACCGGGACGAAATTCACCCCTCCACTTT.

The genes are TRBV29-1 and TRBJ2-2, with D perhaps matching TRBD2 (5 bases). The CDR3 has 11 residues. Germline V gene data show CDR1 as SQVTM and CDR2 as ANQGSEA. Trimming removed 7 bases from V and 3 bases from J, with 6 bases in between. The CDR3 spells CSGGDTGELFF. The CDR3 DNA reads TGCAGCGGGGGAGACACCGGGGAGCTGTTTTTT.

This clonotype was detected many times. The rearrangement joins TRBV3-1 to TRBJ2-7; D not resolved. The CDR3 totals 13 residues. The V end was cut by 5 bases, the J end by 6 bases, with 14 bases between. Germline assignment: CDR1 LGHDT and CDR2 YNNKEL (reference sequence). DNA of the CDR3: TGTGCCAGCAGCGCTCGGTTAAGGGCCGAGCAGTACTTC. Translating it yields CASSARLRAEQYF.

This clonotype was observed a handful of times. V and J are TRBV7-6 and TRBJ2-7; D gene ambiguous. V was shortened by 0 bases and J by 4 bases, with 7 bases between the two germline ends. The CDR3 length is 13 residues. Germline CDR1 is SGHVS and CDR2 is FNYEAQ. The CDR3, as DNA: TGTGCCAGCAGCTTAGCCGTAGAGTACGAGCAGTACTTC. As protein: CASSLAVEYEQYF.

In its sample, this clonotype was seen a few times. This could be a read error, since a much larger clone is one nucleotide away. The CDR3 DNA reads TGTGCCAGCAGCCTAGTCCCAGTGTCTGGAAACACCACATATTTT. This encodes CASSLVPVSGNTTYF. V gene TRBV11-2 combines with J gene TRBJ1-3; D is unresolved. Looked up from germline, CDR1 is SGHAT and CDR2 is FQNNGV. This CDR3 is built from 15 residues.

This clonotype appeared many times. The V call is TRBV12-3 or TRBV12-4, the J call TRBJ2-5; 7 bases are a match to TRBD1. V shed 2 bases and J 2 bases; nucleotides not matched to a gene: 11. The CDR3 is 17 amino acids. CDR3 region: CASSLYTWQGVQETQYF. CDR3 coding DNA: TGTGCCAGCAGTTTATATACGTGGCAGGGGGTTCAAGAGACCCAGTACTTC.

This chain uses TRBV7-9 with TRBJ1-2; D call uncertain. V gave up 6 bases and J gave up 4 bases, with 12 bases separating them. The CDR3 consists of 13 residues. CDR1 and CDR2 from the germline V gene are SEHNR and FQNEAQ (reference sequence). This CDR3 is CASRIGSSYGYTF. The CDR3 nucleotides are TGTGCCAGCAGGATAGGATCCAGCTATGGCTACACCTTC.

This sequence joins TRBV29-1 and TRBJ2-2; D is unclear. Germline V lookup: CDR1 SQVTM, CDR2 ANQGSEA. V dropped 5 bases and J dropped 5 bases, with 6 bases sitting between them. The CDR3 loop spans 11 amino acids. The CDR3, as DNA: TGCAGCGTTATAGGGACCGGGGAGCTGTTTTTT. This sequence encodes CSVIGTGELFF.

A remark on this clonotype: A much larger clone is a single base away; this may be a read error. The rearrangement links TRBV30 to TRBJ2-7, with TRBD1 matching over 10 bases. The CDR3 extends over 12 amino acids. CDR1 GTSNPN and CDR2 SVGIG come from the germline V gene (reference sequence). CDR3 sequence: CTGGTGVYEQYF. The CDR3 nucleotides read TGTACCGGGGGGACAGGGGTCTACGAGCAGTACTTC.

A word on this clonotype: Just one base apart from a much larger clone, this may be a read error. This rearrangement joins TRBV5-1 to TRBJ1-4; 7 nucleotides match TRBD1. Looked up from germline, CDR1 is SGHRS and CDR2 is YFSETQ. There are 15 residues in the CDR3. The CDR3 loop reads CASSRGQTYNEKLLF. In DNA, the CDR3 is TGCGCCAGCAGCCGGGGACAGACTTATAATGAAAAACTGCTTTTT.